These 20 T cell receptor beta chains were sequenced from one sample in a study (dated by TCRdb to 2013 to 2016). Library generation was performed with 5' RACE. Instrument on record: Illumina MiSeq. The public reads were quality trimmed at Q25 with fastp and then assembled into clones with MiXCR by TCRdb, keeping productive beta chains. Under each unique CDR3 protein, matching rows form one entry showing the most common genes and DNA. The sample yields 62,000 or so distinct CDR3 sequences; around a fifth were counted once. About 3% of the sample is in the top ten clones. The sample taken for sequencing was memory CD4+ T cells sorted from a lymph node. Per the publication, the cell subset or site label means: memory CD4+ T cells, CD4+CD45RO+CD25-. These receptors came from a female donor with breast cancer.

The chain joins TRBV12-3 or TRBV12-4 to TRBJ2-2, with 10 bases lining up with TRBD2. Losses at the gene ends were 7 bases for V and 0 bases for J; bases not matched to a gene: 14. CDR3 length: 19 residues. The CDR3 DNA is TGTGCCAGCACCCCCACCTGGGGAAGCGGGAGGGCGAACACCGGGGAGCTGTTTTTT. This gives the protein CASTPTWGSGRANTGELFF.

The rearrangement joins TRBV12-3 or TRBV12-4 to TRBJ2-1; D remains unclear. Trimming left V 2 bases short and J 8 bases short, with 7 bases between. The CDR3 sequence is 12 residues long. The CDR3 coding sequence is TGTGCCAGCAGTTTATTAGGAGATGAGCAGTTCTTC. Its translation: CASSLLGDEQFF.

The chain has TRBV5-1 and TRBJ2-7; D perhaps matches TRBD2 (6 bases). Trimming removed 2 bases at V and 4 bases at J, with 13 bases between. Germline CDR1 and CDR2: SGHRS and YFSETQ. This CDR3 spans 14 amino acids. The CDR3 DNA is TGCGCCAGCAGCTTAGCGGGTAGGGCTTACGAGCAGTACTTC. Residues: CASSLAGRAYEQYF.

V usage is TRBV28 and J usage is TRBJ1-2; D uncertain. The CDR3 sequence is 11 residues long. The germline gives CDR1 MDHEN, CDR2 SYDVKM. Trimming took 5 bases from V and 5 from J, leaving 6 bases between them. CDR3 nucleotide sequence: TGTGCCAGCAGTGTTGGGTATGGCTACACCTTC. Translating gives CASSVGYGYTF.

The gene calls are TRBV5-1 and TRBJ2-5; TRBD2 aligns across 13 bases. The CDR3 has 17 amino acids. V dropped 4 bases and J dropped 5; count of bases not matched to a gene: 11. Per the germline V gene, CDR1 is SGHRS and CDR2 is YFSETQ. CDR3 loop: CASSPLGLAGAEETQYF. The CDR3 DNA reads TGCGCCAGCAGCCCACTCGGACTAGCGGGGGCTGAGGAGACCCAGTACTTC.

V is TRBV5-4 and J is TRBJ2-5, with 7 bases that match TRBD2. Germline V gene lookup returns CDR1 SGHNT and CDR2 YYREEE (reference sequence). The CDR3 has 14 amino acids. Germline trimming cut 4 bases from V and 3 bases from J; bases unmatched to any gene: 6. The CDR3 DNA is TGTGCCAGCAGCGGCGGGGGTCCGAAAGAGACCCAGTACTTC. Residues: CASSGGGPKETQYF.

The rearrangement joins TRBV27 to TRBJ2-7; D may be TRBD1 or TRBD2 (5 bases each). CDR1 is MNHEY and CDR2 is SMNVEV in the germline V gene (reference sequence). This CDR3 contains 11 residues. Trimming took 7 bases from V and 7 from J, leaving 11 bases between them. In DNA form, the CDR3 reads TGTGCCAGCACGAGAGGGGTTGAGCAGTACTTC. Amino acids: CASTRGVEQYF.

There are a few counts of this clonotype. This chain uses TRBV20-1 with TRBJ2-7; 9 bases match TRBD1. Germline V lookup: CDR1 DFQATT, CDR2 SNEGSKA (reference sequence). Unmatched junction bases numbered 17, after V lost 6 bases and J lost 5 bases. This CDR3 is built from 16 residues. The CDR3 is CSAQAQTGTGRNEQYF. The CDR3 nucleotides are TGCAGTGCCCAAGCTCAAACCGGGACAGGGAGGAACGAGCAGTACTTC.

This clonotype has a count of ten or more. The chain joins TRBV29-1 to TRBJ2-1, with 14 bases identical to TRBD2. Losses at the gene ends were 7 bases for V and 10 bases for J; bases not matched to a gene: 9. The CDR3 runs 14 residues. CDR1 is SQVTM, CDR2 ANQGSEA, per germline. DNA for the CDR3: TGCAGCGCCCCGACTAGCGGGAGGGCCGGGGAGCAGTTCTTC. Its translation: CSAPTSGRAGEQFF.

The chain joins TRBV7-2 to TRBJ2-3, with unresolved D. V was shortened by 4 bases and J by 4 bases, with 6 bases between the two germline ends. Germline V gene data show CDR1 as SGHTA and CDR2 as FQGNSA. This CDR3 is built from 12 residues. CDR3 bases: TGTGCCAGCAGCTCGTTCGCAGATACGCAGTATTTT. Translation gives CASSSFADTQYF.

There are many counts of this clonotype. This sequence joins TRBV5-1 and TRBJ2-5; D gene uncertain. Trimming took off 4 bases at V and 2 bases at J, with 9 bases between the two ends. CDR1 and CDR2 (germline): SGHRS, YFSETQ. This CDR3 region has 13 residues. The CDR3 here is CASSGQSQETQYF. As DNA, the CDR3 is TGCGCCAGCAGCGGCCAATCACAAGAGACCCAGTACTTC.

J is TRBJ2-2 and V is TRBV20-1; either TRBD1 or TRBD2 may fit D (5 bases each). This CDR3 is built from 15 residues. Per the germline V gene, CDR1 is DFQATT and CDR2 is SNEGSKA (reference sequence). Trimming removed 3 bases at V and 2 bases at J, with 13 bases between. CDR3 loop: CSASNPGTNTGELFF. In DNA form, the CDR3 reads TGCAGTGCTAGCAACCCCGGGACCAACACCGGGGAGCTGTTTTTT.

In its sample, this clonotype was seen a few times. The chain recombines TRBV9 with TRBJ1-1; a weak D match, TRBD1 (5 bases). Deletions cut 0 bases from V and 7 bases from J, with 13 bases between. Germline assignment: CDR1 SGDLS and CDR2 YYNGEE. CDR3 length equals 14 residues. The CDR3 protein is CASSVAWDGFEAFF. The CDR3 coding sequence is TGTGCCAGCAGCGTAGCCTGGGACGGATTTGAAGCTTTCTTT.

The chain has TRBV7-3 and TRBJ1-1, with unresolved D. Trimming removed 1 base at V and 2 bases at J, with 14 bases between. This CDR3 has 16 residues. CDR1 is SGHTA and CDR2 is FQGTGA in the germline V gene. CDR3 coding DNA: TGTGCCAGCAGCTTAAGTGCCGGCAGGCTAAACACTGAAGCTTTCTTT. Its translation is CASSLSAGRLNTEAFF.

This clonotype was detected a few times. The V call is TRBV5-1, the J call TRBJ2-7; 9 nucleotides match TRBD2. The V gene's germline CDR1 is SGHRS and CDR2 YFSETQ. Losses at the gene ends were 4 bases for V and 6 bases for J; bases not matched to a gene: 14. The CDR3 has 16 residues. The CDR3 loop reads CASSVAGLANTAEQYF. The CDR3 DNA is TGCGCCAGCAGCGTGGCCGGACTAGCGAACACAGCCGAGCAGTACTTC. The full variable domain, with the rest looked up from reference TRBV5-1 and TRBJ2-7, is KAGVTQTPRYLIKTRGQQVTLSCSPISGHRSVSWYQQTPGQGLQFLFEYFSETQRNKGNFPGRFSGRQFSNSRSEMNVSTLELGDSALYLCASSVAGLANTAEQYFGPGTRLTVT.

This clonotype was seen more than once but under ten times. CDR3 amino acids: CASSLTAANTGELFF. The CDR3 DNA is TGCGCCAGCAGCTTAACAGCAGCGAACACCGGGGAGCTGTTTTTT. The rearrangement uses TRBV5-1 and TRBJ2-2; D is unclear. V lost 2 bases and J 0 bases, leaving 8 bases between the germline ends. The CDR3 covers 15 residues. Germline assignment: CDR1 SGHRS and CDR2 YFSETQ.

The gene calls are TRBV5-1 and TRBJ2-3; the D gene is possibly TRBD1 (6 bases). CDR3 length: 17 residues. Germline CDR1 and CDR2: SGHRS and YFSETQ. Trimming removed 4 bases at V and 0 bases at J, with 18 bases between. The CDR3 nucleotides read TGCGCCAGCAGCACCACCCCAGGGGCGACTAGCACAGATACGCAGTATTTT. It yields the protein CASSTTPGATSTDTQYF.

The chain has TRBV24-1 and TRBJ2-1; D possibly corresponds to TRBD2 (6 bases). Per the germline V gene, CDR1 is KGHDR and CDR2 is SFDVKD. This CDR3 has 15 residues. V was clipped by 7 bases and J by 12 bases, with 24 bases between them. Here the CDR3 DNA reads TGTGCCACCAGCCCGTCGGAAATAAACCTCGGGGGGCAGTTCTTC. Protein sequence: CATSPSEINLGGQFF.

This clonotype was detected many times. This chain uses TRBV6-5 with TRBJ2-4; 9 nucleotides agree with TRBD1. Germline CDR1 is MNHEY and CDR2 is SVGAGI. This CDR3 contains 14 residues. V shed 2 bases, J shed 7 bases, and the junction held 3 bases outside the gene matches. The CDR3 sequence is CASSYGGQGNIQYF. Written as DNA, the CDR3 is TGTGCCAGCAGTTACGGGGGACAGGGCAACATTCAGTACTTC.

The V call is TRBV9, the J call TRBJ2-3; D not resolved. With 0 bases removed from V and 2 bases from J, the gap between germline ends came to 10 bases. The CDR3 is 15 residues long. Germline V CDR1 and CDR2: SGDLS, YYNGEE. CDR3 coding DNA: TGTGCCAGCAGCGTAGATCAGAGTTCCACAGATACGCAGTATTTT. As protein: CASSVDQSSTDTQYF.